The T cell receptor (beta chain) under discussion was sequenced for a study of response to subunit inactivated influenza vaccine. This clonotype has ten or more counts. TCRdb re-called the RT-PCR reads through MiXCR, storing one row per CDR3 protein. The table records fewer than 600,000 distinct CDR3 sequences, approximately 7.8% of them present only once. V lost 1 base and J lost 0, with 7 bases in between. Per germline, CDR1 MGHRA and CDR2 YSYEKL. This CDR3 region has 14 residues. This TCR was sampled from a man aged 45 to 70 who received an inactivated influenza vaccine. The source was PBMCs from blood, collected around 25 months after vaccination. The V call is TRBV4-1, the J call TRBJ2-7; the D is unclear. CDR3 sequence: CASSQGPDSYEQYF. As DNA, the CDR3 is TGCGCCAGCAGCCAAGGGCCAGACTCCTACGAGCAGTACTTC.